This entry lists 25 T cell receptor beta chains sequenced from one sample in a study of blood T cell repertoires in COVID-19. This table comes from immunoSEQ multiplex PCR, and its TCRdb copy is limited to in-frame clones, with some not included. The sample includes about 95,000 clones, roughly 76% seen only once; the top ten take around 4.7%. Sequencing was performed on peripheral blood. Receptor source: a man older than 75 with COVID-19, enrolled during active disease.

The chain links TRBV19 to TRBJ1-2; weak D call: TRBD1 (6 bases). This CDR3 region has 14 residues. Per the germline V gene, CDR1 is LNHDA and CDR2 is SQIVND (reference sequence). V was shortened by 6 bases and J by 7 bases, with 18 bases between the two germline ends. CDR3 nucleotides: TGTGCCAGTAGCCCCCTAACAGGGTCCGGTGGCTACACCTTC. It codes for CASSPLTGSGGYTF.

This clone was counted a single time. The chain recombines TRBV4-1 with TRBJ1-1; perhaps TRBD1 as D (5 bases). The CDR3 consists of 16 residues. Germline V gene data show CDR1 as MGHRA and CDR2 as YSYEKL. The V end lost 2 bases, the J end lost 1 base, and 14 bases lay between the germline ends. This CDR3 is CASSQMAGDPNTEAFF. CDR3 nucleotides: TGCGCCAGCAGCCAAATGGCGGGGGACCCGAACACTGAAGCTTTCTTT.

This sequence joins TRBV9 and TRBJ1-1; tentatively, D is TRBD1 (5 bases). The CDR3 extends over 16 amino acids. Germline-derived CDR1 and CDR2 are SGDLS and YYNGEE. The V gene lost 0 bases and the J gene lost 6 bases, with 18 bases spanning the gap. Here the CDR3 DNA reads TGTGCCAGCAGCGTAGTAGCAGGGCCTGGGGTCGCTGAAGCTTTCTTT. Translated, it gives CASSVVAGPGVAEAFF.

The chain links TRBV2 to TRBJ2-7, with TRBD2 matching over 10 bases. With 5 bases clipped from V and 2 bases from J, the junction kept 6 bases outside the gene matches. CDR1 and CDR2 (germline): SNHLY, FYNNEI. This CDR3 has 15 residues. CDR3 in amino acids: CASSKLAGPTYEQYF. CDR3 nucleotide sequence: TGTGCCAGCAGTAAACTAGCGGGACCAACCTACGAGCAGTACTTC.

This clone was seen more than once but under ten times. This CDR3 is CASSVDRGEQFF. CDR3 nucleotides: TGTGCCAGCAGCGTAGACCGAGGGGAGCAGTTCTTC. The gene calls are TRBV9 and TRBJ2-1; perhaps TRBD2 as D (5 bases). CDR3 length equals 12 residues. CDR1 and CDR2 from the germline V gene are SGDLS and YYNGEE. The V and J ends lost 0 bases and 10 bases respectively, with 8 bases between them. Using reference TRBV9 and TRBJ2-1 for the parts outside the CDR3, the full variable domain is DSGVTQTPKHLITATGQRVTLRCSPRSGDLSVYWYQQSLDQGLQFLIQYYNGEERAKGNILERFSAQQFPDLHSELNLSSLELGDSALYFCASSVDRGEQFFGPGTRLTVL.

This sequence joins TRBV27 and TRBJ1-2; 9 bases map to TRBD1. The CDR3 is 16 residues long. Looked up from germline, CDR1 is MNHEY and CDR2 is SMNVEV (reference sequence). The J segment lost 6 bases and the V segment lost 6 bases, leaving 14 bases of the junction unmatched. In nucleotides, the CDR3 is TGTGCCAGCAGGAAGGGACAGGGCACAAGCCTTGATGGCTACACCTTC. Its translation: CASRKGQGTSLDGYTF.

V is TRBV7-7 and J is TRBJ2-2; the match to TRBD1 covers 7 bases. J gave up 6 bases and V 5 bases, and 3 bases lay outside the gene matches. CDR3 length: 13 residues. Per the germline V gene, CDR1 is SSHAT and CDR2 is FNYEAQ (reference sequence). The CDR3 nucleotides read TGTGCCAGCAGCCCGACAGGGCCCGGGGAGCTGTTTTTT. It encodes CASSPTGPGELFF.

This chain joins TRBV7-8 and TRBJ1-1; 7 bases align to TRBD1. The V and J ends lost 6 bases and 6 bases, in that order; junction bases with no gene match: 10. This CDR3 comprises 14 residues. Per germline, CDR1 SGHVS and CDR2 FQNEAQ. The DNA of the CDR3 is TGTGCCAGCAGGCCCGACAGGGTGGAGGCTGAAGCTTTCTTT. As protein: CASRPDRVEAEAFF.

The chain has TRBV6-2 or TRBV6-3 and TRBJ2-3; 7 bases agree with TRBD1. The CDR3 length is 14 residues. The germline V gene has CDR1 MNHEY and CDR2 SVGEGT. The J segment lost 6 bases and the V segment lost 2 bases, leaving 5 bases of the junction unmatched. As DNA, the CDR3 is TGTGCCAGCAGTTACGAAACAGGGGCCGATACGCAGTATTTT. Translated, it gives CASSYETGADTQYF.

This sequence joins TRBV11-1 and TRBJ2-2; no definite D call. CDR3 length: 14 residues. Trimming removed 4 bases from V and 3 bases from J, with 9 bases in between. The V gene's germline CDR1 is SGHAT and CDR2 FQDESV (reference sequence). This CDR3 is CASSSRGDTGELFF. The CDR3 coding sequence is TGTGCCAGCAGCTCGCGTGGAGACACCGGGGAGCTGTTTTTT.

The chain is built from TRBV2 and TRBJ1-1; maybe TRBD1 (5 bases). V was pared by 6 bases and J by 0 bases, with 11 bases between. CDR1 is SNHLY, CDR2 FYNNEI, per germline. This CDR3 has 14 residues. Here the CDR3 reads CASRGPMMNTEAFF. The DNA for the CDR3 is TGTGCCAGCAGGGGGCCAATGATGAACACTGAAGCTTTCTTT.

CDR3 sequence reads: CASSDRSGNTEAFF. As DNA, the CDR3 is TGTGCCAGCAGTGACCGGTCCGGGAACACTGAAGCTTTCTTT. The V call is TRBV6-1, the J call TRBJ1-1; no clear D. The CDR3 has 14 residues. V was cut by 3 bases and J by 1 base, with 9 bases left in between. The V gene's germline CDR1 is MNHNS and CDR2 SASEGT.

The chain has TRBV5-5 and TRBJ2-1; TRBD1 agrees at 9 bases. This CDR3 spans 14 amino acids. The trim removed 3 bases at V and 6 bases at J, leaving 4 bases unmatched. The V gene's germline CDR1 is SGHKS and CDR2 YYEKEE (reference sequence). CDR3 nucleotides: TGTGCCAGCAGCTCGGGACAGGGAGCCAATGAGCAGTTCTTC. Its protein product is CASSSGQGANEQFF. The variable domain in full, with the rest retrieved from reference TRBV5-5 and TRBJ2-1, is DAGVTQSPTHLIKTRGQQVTLRCSPISGHKSVSWYQQVLGQGPQFIFQYYEKEERGRGNFPDRFSARQFPNYSSELNVNALLLGDSALYLCASSSGQGANEQFFGPGTRLTVL.

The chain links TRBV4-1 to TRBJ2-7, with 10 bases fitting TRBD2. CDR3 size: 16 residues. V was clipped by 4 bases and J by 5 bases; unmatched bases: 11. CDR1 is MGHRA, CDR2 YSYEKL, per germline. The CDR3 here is CASSPEAGLAVHEQYF. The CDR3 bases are TGCGCCAGCAGCCCCGAAGCAGGACTAGCGGTTCACGAGCAGTACTTC.

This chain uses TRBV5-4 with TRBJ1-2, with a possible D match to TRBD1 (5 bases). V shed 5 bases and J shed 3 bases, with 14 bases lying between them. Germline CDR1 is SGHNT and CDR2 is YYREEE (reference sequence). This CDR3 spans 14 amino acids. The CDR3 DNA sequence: TGTGCCAGCAGATCCTTCAGGGAGGACTATGGCTACACCTTC. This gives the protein CASRSFREDYGYTF.

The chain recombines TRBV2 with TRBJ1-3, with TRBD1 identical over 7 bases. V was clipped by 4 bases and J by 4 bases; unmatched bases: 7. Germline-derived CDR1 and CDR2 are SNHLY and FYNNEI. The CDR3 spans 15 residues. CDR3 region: CASSANRGRGNTIYF. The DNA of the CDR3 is TGTGCCAGCAGTGCAAACAGGGGACGAGGAAACACCATATATTTT.

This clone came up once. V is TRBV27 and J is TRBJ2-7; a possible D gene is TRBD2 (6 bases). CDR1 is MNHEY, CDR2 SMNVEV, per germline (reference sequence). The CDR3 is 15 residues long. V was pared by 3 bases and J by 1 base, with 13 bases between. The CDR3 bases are TGTGCCAGCAGTTTCCTCGCGGGACCTTCCTACGAGCAGTACTTC. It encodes CASSFLAGPSYEQYF.

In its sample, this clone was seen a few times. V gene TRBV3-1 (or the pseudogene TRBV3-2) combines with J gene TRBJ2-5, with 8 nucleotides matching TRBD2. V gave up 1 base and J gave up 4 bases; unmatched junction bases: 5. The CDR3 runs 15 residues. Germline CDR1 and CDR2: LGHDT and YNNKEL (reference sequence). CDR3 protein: CASSQGGGRSETQYF. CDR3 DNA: TGTGCCAGCAGCCAAGGCGGGGGGCGGTCAGAGACCCAGTACTTC.

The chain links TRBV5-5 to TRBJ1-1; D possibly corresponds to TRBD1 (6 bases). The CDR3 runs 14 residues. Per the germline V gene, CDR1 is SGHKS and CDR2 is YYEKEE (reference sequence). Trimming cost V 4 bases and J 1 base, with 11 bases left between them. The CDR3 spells CASSRRQENTEAFF. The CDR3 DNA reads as TGTGCCAGCAGCCGGAGACAGGAGAACACTGAAGCTTTCTTT.

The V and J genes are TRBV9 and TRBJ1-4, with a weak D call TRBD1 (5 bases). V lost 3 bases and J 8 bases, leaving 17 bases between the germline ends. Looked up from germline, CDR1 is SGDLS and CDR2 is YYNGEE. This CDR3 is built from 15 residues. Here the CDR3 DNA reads TGTGCCAGCAGCGCGGGCGGACATTCAAGAGAAAAACTGTTTTTT. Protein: CASSAGGHSREKLFF.

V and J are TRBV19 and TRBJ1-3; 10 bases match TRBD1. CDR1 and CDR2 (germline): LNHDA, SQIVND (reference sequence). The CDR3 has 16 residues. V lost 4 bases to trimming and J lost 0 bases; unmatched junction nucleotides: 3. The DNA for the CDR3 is TGTGCCAGTAGTACGCGGACAGGGGGCTCTGGAAACACCATATATTTT. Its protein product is CASSTRTGGSGNTIYF. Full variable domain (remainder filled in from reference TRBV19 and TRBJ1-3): DGGITQSPKYLFRKEGQNVTLSCEQNLNHDAMYWYRQDPGQGLRLIYYSQIVNDFQKGDIAEGYSVSREKKESFPLTVTSAQKNPTAFYLCASSTRTGGSGNTIYFGEGSWLTVV.

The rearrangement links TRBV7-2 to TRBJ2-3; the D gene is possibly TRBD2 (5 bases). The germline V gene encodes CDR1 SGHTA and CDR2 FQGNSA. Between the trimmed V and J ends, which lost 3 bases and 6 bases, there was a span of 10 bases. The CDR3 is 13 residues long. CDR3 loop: CASSFSAGDTQYF. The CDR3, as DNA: TGTGCCAGCAGCTTCAGCGCGGGCGATACGCAGTATTTT.

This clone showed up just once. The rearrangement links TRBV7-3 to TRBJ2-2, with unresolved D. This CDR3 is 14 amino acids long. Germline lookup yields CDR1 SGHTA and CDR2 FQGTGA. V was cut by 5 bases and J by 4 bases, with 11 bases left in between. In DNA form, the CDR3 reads TGTGCCAGCAGCCCCACTGTGTCCACCGGGGAGCTGTTTTTT. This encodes CASSPTVSTGELFF.

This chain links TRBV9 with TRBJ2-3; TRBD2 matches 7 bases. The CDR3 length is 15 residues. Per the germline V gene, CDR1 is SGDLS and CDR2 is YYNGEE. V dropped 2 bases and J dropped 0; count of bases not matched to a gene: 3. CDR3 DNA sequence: TGTGCCAGCAGCGTGGCGGGGGAAAGCACAGATACGCAGTATTTT. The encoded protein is CASSVAGESTDTQYF. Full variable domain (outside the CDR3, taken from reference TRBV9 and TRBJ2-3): DSGVTQTPKHLITATGQRVTLRCSPRSGDLSVYWYQQSLDQGLQFLIQYYNGEERAKGNILERFSAQQFPDLHSELNLSSLELGDSALYFCASSVAGESTDTQYFGPGTRLTVL.

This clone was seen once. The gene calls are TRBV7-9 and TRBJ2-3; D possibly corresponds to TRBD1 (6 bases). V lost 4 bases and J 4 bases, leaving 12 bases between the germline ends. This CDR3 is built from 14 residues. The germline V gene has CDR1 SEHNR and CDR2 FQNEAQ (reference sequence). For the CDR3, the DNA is TGTGCCAGCAGCTCCCGGACAGTCTCAGATACGCAGTATTTT. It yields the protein CASSSRTVSDTQYF. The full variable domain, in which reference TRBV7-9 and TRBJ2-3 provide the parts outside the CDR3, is DTGVSQNPRHKITKRGQNVTFRCDPISEHNRLYWYRQTLGQGPEFLTYFQNEAQLEKSRLLSDRFSAERPKGSFSTLEIQRTEQGDSAMYLCASSSRTVSDTQYFGPGTRLTVL.